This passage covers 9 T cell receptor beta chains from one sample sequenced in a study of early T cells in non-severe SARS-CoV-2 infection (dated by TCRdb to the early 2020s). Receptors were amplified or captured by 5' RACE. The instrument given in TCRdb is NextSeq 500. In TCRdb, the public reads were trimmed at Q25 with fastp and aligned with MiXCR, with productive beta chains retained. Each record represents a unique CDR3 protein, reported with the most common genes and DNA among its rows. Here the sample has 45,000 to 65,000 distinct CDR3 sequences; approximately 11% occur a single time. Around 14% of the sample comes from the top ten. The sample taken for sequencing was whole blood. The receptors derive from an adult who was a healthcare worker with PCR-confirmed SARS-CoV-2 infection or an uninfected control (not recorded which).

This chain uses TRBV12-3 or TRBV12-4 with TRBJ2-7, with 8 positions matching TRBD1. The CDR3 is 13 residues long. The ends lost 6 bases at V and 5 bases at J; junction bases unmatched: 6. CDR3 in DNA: TGTGCCAGCAGGACCGGGACAGGCGACGAGCAGTACTTC. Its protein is CASRTGTGDEQYF.

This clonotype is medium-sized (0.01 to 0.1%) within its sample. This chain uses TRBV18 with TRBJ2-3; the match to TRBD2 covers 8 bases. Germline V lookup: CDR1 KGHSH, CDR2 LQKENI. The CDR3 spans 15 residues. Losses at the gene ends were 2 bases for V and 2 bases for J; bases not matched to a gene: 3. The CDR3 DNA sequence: TGTGCCAGCTCACCAACTAGCGGTGACACAGATACGCAGTATTTT. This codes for CASSPTSGDTDTQYF.

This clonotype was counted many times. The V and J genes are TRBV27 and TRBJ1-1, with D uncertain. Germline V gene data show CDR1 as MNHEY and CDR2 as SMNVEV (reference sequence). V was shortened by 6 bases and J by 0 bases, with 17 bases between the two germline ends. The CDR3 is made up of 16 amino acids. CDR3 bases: TGTGCCAGCAGCCCGGCAGCTGGGAACTTGAACACTGAAGCTTTCTTT. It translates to CASSPAAGNLNTEAFF.

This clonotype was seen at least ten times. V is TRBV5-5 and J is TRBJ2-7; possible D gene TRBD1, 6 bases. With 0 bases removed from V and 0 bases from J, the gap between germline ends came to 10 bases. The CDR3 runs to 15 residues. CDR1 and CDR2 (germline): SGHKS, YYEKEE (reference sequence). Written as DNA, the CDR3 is TGTGCCAGCAGCTTGGGGGACATAAGCTCCTACGAGCAGTACTTC. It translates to CASSLGDISSYEQYF.

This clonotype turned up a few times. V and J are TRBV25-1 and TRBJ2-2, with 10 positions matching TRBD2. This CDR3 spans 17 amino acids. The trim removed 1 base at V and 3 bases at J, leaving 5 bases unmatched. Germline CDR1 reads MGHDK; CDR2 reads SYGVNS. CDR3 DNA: TGTGCCAGCAGTGAATCTACTAGCGGGGAGGACACCGGGGAGCTGTTTTTT. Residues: CASSESTSGEDTGELFF.

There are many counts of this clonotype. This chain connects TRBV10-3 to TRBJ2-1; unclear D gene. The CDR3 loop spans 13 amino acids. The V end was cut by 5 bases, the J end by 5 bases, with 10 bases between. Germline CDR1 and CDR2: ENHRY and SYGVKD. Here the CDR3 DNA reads TGTGCCATCAGTACCCCTACAAACAATGAGCAGTTCTTC. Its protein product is CAISTPTNNEQFF.

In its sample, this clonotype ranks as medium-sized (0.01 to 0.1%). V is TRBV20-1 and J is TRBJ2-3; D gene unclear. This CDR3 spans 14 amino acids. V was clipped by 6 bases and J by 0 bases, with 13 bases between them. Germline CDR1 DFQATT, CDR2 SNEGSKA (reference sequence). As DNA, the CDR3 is TGCAGTGCAACGCAGACCGCTAGCACAGATACGCAGTATTTT. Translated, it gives CSATQTASTDTQYF.

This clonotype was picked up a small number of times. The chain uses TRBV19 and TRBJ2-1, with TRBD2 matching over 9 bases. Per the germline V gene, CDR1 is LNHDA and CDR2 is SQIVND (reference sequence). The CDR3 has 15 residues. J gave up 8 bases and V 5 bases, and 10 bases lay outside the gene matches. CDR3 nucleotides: TGTGCCAGTAGTGGGCGGGAGGGGCTAGGCGATGAGCAGTTCTTC. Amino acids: CASSGREGLGDEQFF.

The CDR3 loop reads CASHPPGHLRNEQFF. CDR3 DNA: TGTGCCAGCCACCCTCCGGGACACCTTCGGAATGAGCAGTTCTTC. The rearrangement uses TRBV6-1 and TRBJ2-1; TRBD1 might be the D (6 bases). The CDR3 has 15 amino acids. With 8 bases removed from V and 7 bases from J, the gap between germline ends came to 21 bases. Germline V gives CDR1 MNHNS, CDR2 SASEGT.